This entry lists 21 T cell receptor beta chains sequenced from one sample in a study of blood T cell repertoires in COVID-19. Libraries were prepared by immunoSEQ multiplex PCR; TCRdb keeps only in-frame clonotypes and omits some of them. This sample carries roughly 260,000 clones, around 87% of them seen once, and the ten largest clones take roughly 2.5%. Sequencing was done on a sample of peripheral blood. The receptors were gathered from a woman between 45 and 60 years old with acute or convalescent COVID-19.

This rearrangement joins TRBV7-3 to TRBJ2-3, with a tentative D call TRBD2 (6 bases). CDR3 length: 16 residues. The germline gives CDR1 SGHTA, CDR2 FQGTGA. V lost 2 bases and J 1 base, leaving 13 bases between the germline ends. In DNA, the CDR3 is TGTGCCAGCAGCTTATCGGCTAGCGCGGGCACAGATACGCAGTATTTT. It codes for CASSLSASAGTDTQYF. Complete variable domain (other parts from reference TRBV7-3 and TRBJ2-3): GAGVSQTPSNKVTEKGKYVELRCDPISGHTALYWYRQSLGQGPEFLIYFQGTGAADDSGLPNDRFFAVRPEGSVSTLKIQRTERGDSAVYLCASSLSASAGTDTQYFGPGTRLTVL.

The V and J genes are TRBV5-1 and TRBJ2-3, with 16 bases that match TRBD2. The CDR3 spans 17 residues. CDR1 and CDR2 from the germline V gene are SGHRS and YFSETQ. V lost 4 bases and J lost 2; bases outside the gene matches: 4. The CDR3 loop is CASSPGLAGGPTDTQYF. The CDR3 DNA follows: TGCGCCAGCAGCCCGGGACTAGCGGGAGGGCCCACAGATACGCAGTATTTT.

The rearrangement links TRBV28 to TRBJ1-1; no firm D call. Trimming took off 5 bases at V and 10 bases at J, with 26 bases between the two ends. Germline CDR1 MDHEN, CDR2 SYDVKM. The CDR3 sequence is 16 residues long. CDR3 DNA: TGTGCCAGCAGTCCCTATCTGTTTGAGCACGACTTCGGAGCTTTCTTT. The encoded protein is CASSPYLFEHDFGAFF.

The chain carries TRBV7-8 and TRBJ2-7; D call uncertain. V was cut by 4 bases and J by 4 bases, with 14 bases left in between. The germline gives CDR1 SGHVS, CDR2 FQNEAQ. The CDR3 sequence is 14 residues long. The CDR3 loop reads CASSSSRTIYEQYF. CDR3 DNA sequence: TGTGCCAGCAGCTCCTCCCGTACAATATACGAGCAGTACTTC.

V and J are TRBV5-4 and TRBJ2-1, with 13 positions matching TRBD2. The CDR3 consists of 16 residues. Germline trimming cut 0 bases from V and 6 bases from J; bases unmatched to any gene: 3. Germline CDR1 reads SGHNT; CDR2 reads YYREEE (reference sequence). CDR3 sequence reads: CASSLELAGGFNEQFF. In nucleotides, the CDR3 is TGTGCCAGCAGCTTGGAACTAGCGGGAGGGTTCAATGAGCAGTTCTTC.

V and J are TRBV2 and TRBJ1-1, with 7 nucleotides matching TRBD1. Germline values: CDR1 SNHLY, CDR2 FYNNEI. The CDR3 covers 15 residues. V gave up 6 bases and J gave up 0 bases; unmatched junction bases: 7. The CDR3, as DNA: TGTGCCAGCAGGACGAGACAGGGTTTGAACACTGAAGCTTTCTTT. The encoded protein is CASRTRQGLNTEAFF.

This clone was seen just once. The chain couples TRBV5-5 to TRBJ1-2; 8 nucleotides agree with TRBD1. J lost 7 bases, V lost 2 bases, and 7 bases had no gene match. This CDR3 region has 14 residues. CDR1 SGHKS and CDR2 YYEKEE come from the germline V gene (reference sequence). As DNA, the CDR3 is TGTGCCAGCAGCTTAGGACAGGGTACCGGTGGCTACACCTTC. It is translated as CASSLGQGTGGYTF.

This clone was seen a few times. CDR3 in DNA: TGTGCCAGCAGTGACTCGGGACTAGCGGGAGAGACCCAGTACTTC. Protein sequence: CASSDSGLAGETQYF. This sequence joins TRBV2 and TRBJ2-5, with 12 nucleotides matching TRBD2. Germline loops: CDR1 SNHLY, CDR2 FYNNEI. The CDR3 is 15 amino acids. V shed 3 bases, J shed 4 bases, and the junction held 3 bases outside the gene matches.

J is TRBJ1-1 and V is TRBV10-3, with D hard to call. This CDR3 is built from 13 residues. Germline V gene data show CDR1 as ENHRY and CDR2 as SYGVKD. Trimming removed 0 bases from V and 6 bases from J, with 8 bases in between. In DNA, the CDR3 is TGTGCCATCAGTGAGTCGGCGGTCGCTGAAGCTTTCTTT. Protein product: CAISESAVAEAFF.

The V call is TRBV6-2 or TRBV6-3, the J call TRBJ2-5; D is possibly TRBD1 (5 bases). There are 14 residues in the CDR3. V was pared by 2 bases and J by 3 bases, with 10 bases between. The germline V gene has CDR1 MNHEY and CDR2 SVGEGT. The CDR3 DNA follows: TGTGCCAGCAGTTACGTTAGCAGGGAAGAGACCCAGTACTTC. This encodes CASSYVSREETQYF.

V gene TRBV27 combines with J gene TRBJ2-3; D remains ambiguous. V lost 4 bases and J lost 5, with 10 bases in between. This CDR3 comprises 13 residues. Germline CDR1 reads MNHEY; CDR2 reads SMNVEV (reference sequence). The CDR3 sequence: CASSSYDIDTQYF. The CDR3 nucleotides read TGTGCCAGCAGTTCTTACGACATAGATACGCAGTATTTT.

The rearrangement joins TRBV19 to TRBJ2-5; 10 positions match TRBD1. V shed 4 bases and J 2 bases; nucleotides not matched to a gene: 1. From germline, CDR1 is LNHDA and CDR2 SQIVND (reference sequence). The CDR3 sequence is 14 residues long. The CDR3 bases are TGTGCCAGTAGTAAGGACAGGGGGCAAGAGACCCAGTACTTC. It yields the protein CASSKDRGQETQYF.

This chain connects TRBV5-6 to TRBJ1-4, with TRBD1 identical over 9 bases. The CDR3 contains 16 residues. Trimming cost V 2 bases and J 10 bases; bases outside gene matches: 12. Germline assignment: CDR1 SGHDT and CDR2 YYEEEE. The CDR3 spells CASSFMTGTGIGKLFF. The CDR3 DNA reads TGTGCCAGCAGCTTCATGACCGGGACAGGGATTGGAAAACTGTTTTTT.

The CDR3 coding sequence is TGCGCCAGCAGCCCCCTGCCGGGAGCCCCGGGAGGGGAGCAGTACTTC. Translating gives CASSPLPGAPGGEQYF. The chain links TRBV5-1 to TRBJ2-7; TRBD2 matches at 8 bases. Losses at the gene ends were 4 bases for V and 7 bases for J; bases not matched to a gene: 16. The germline V gene has CDR1 SGHRS and CDR2 YFSETQ. The CDR3 contains 16 residues.

V and J are TRBV6-6 and TRBJ2-1; D is unresolved. CDR1 is MNHNY and CDR2 is SVGAGI in the germline V gene (reference sequence). CDR3 length equals 13 residues. Trimming cost V 2 bases and J 7 bases, with 9 bases left between them. The CDR3 sequence: CASSYVPGNEQFF. CDR3 bases: TGTGCCAGCAGTTACGTCCCGGGTAATGAGCAGTTCTTC.

The chain employs TRBV27 and TRBJ2-7; no reliable D call. This CDR3 is built from 11 residues. The V gene's germline CDR1 is MNHEY and CDR2 SMNVEV (reference sequence). The V end lost 5 bases, the J end lost 2 bases, and 4 bases lay between the germline ends. Here the CDR3 reads CASSPTYEQYF. CDR3 DNA sequence: TGTGCCAGCAGTCCTACCTACGAGCAGTACTTC.

The gene calls are TRBV6-2 or TRBV6-3 and TRBJ1-2; D not certain. The CDR3 is 12 residues long. The germline V gene has CDR1 MNHEY and CDR2 SVGEGT. V lost 6 bases and J lost 7, with 12 bases in between. CDR3 sequence (DNA): TGTGCCAGCAGCCCCTACCGTAGTGGCTACACCTTC. Residues: CASSPYRSGYTF.

The rearrangement joins TRBV20-1 to TRBJ2-7, with D possibly TRBD2 on 5 matching bases. CDR3 length: 11 residues. Germline-derived CDR1 and CDR2 are DFQATT and SNEGSKA (reference sequence). V was trimmed by 2 bases and J by 7 bases, leaving 9 bases between them. The CDR3 coding sequence is TGCAGTGCTAGAACCCAGCGGGAGCAGTACTTC. Protein sequence: CSARTQREQYF.

This chain links TRBV5-1 with TRBJ2-7, with 13 bases that match TRBD2. Germline values: CDR1 SGHRS, CDR2 YFSETQ. The CDR3 consists of 20 residues. V lost 3 bases to trimming and J lost 2 bases; unmatched junction nucleotides: 17. CDR3 in DNA: TGCGCCAGCAGCTCTCCGGGACTAGCGGGACGGGGGGGAAACCCCTACGAGCAGTACTTC. It encodes CASSSPGLAGRGGNPYEQYF.

This rearrangement joins TRBV24-1 to TRBJ1-2, with 8 bases aligning to TRBD1. The V and J ends lost 3 bases and 6 bases, in that order; junction bases with no gene match: 8. The germline V gene has CDR1 KGHDR and CDR2 SFDVKD. The CDR3 is 15 amino acids. The CDR3 nucleotides are TGTGCCACCAGTGATCCCCACAGGGGGAAAGATGGCTACACCTTC. Protein: CATSDPHRGKDGYTF.

Concerning this clone itself: Other DNA sequences in the same sample also yield this CDR3. The V and J genes are TRBV5-4 and TRBJ2-2; possibly TRBD2 for D (6 bases). With 0 bases removed from V and 4 bases from J, the gap between germline ends came to 16 bases. The length of the CDR3 is 17 residues. Germline V CDR1 and CDR2: SGHNT, YYREEE (reference sequence). The CDR3 reads CASSLALDPGGTGELFF. The CDR3 DNA reads as TGTGCCAGCAGCTTGGCCCTAGACCCCGGGGGCACCGGGGAGCTGTTTTTT. The full variable domain, with the rest looked up from reference TRBV5-4 and TRBJ2-2, is ETGVTQSPTHLIKTRGQQVTLRCSSQSGHNTVSWYQQALGQGPQFIFQYYREEENGRGNFPPRFSGLQFPNYSSELNVNALELDDSALYLCASSLALDPGGTGELFFGEGSRLTVL.